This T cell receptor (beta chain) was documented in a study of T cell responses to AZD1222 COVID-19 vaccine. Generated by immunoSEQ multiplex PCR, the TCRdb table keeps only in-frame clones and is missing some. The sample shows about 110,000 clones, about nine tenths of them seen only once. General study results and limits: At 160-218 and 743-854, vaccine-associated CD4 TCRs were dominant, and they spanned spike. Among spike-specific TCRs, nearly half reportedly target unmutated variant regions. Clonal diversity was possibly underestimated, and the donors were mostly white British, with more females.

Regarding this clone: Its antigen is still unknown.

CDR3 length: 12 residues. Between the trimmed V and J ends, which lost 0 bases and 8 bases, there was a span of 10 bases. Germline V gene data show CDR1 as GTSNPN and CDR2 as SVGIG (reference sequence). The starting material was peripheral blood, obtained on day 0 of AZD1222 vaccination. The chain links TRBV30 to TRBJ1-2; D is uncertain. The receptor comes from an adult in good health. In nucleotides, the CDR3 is TGTGCCTGGAGTGTACATGCGTCGGGCTACACCTTC. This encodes CAWSVHASGYTF.